Following are 32 T cell receptor beta chains from one sample sequenced in a study of T cell changes during pregnancy in multiple sclerosis. TCRdb keeps only in-frame clones here, not all; method: immunoSEQ multiplex PCR. The sample lists 50,000 or so clones, approximately 92% seen once, with approximately 1% in the top ten. Sequenced material: peripheral blood, taken after pregnancy. The receptors derive from a female donor in good health, enrolled as a control in a pregnancy study.

This clone was detected once. The rearrangement links TRBV14 to TRBJ1-6; 8 bases map to TRBD1. The CDR3 length is 16 residues. V lost 3 bases, J lost 7 bases, and 8 bases stayed unmatched. Germline V lookup: CDR1 SGHDN, CDR2 FVKESK. The CDR3 nucleotides are TGTGCCAGCAGCCATGCCGGGACAGGACGCAATTCACCCCTCCACTTT. It specifies CASSHAGTGRNSPLHF.

The gene calls are TRBV6-1 and TRBJ1-1, with D possibly TRBD1 on 6 matching bases. V lost 3 bases and J lost 3, with 11 bases in between. The CDR3 length is 14 residues. In germline, CDR1 is MNHNS, CDR2 SASEGT. DNA of the CDR3: TGTGCCAGCAGTGACAGGGGATGGCACACTGAAGCTTTCTTT. Protein product: CASSDRGWHTEAFF.

The chain recombines TRBV5-1 with TRBJ1-6; D ambiguous. The V gene's germline CDR1 is SGHRS and CDR2 YFSETQ. This CDR3 is built from 16 residues. The V and J ends lost 1 base and 7 bases respectively, with 15 bases between them. The DNA of the CDR3 is TGCGCCAGCAGCTTGATGATCGGGGTTAGGAATTCACCCCTCCACTTT. It translates to CASSLMIGVRNSPLHF.

About this clone: One junction end does not reproduce the germline sequence, and a read error may be involved. The chain combines TRBV6-1 with TRBJ1-2; TRBD1 matches 8 bases. The CDR3 loop spans 15 amino acids. Germline loops: CDR1 MNHNS, CDR2 SASEGT. CDR3 in amino acids: CAGSGRGQDNYGYTF. The CDR3 region has the DNA TGTGCCGGCAGTGGTCGGGGACAGGATAACTATGGCTACACCTTC.

V gene TRBV19 combines with J gene TRBJ1-2; TRBD1 matches at 7 bases. V shed 5 bases, J shed 3 bases, and the junction held 15 bases outside the gene matches. The CDR3 is made up of 17 amino acids. Germline CDR1 is LNHDA and CDR2 is SQIVND (reference sequence). CDR3 DNA sequence: TGTGCCAGTAGTGCTTTCCGAGGGGGCGCTGGCCACTATGGCTACACCTTC. It is translated as CASSAFRGGAGHYGYTF.

The chain links TRBV15 to TRBJ1-1, with D unresolved. The CDR3 is made up of 13 amino acids. The V gene lost 6 bases and the J gene lost 0 bases, with 8 bases spanning the gap. From germline, CDR1 is LNHNV and CDR2 YYDKDF (reference sequence). CDR3 residues: CATRGPLNTEAFF. The CDR3 DNA follows: TGTGCCACCAGGGGCCCCCTGAACACTGAAGCTTTCTTT.

The chain has TRBV4-3 and TRBJ2-7; D is uncertain. The CDR3 is made up of 13 amino acids. The germline V gene encodes CDR1 LGHNA and CDR2 YSLEER. V lost 0 bases, J lost 7 bases, and 10 bases lay in between. The chain's CDR3 is CASSQDQEREQYF. In DNA, the CDR3 is TGCGCCAGCAGCCAAGATCAAGAGAGGGAGCAGTACTTC.

The rearrangement links TRBV6-1 to TRBJ1-3, with TRBD1 matching 7 bases. The CDR3 loop spans 16 amino acids. CDR1 MNHNS and CDR2 SASEGT come from the germline V gene. Losses at the gene ends were 3 bases for V and 2 bases for J; bases not matched to a gene: 7. The CDR3 spells CASSDRTGWAGNTIYF. The CDR3 bases are TGTGCCAGCAGTGATAGGACAGGTTGGGCTGGAAACACCATATATTTT.

This clone has only a few counts. This chain uses TRBV30 with TRBJ1-1, with D possibly matching TRBD1 (5 bases). There are 13 residues in the CDR3. CDR1 is GTSNPN, CDR2 SVGIG, per germline (reference sequence). The germline V and J ends were trimmed by 5 bases and 5 bases, with 15 bases remaining between them. CDR3 nucleotides: TGTGCCTGGCGGTGGGGGGAATGGACTGAAGCTTTCTTT. Encoded protein: CAWRWGEWTEAFF. The full variable domain, rest sourced from reference TRBV30 and TRBJ1-1, is SQTIHQWPATLVQPVGSPLSLECTVEGTSNPNLYWYRQAAGRGLQLLFYSVGIGQISSEVPQNLSASRPQDRQFILSSKKLLLSDSGFYLCAWRWGEWTEAFFGQGTRLTVV.

This clone has a single count. This chain uses TRBV5-5 with TRBJ1-1; D is perhaps TRBD1 (6 bases). This CDR3 is 15 amino acids long. Germline CDR1 SGHKS, CDR2 YYEKEE (reference sequence). V was clipped by 10 bases and J by 1 base, with 20 bases between them. In DNA form, the CDR3 reads TGTGCCGCCGGGAGGGATACAGGGTCGAACACTGAAGCTTTCTTT. This translates into CAAGRDTGSNTEAFF. Based on the CDR3 plus reference TRBV5-5 and TRBJ1-1, the full variable domain is DAGVTQSPTHLIKTRGQQVTLRCSPISGHKSVSWYQQVLGQGPQFIFQYYEKEERGRGNFPDRFSARQFPNYSSELNVNALLLGDSALYLCAAGRDTGSNTEAFFGQGTRLTVV.

The chain is built from TRBV5-1 and TRBJ2-3; D is ambiguous. Trimming shortened V by 3 bases and J by 0 bases, and 14 bases separated the two germline ends. Germline V gene lookup returns CDR1 SGHRS and CDR2 YFSETQ. There are 16 residues in the CDR3. The CDR3 DNA follows: TGCGCCAGCAGCTCAGTTTGGCAAAGTAGCACAGATACGCAGTATTTT. Its protein is CASSSVWQSSTDTQYF.

The V call is TRBV14, the J call TRBJ1-2; maybe TRBD1 (6 bases). This CDR3 is 15 amino acids long. Germline loops: CDR1 SGHDN, CDR2 FVKESK. Trimming left V 3 bases short and J 3 bases short, with 14 bases between. In DNA, the CDR3 is TGTGCCAGCAGCCAGTCCTACAGGGTTGACTATGGCTACACCTTC. Translated, it gives CASSQSYRVDYGYTF.

The J gene is TRBJ2-5, the V gene TRBV6-6; tentative D call: TRBD2 (6 bases). V shed 6 bases and J shed 2 bases, with 16 bases lying between them. Germline CDR1 and CDR2: MNHNY and SVGAGI (reference sequence). This CDR3 is built from 15 residues. CDR3 coding DNA: TGTGCCAGCAGGGGATTGGCGGGGCTACAAGAGACCCAGTACTTC. It translates to CASRGLAGLQETQYF.

The rearrangement joins TRBV4-3 to TRBJ2-2; TRBD2 matches 9 bases. V shed 2 bases, J shed 5 bases, and the junction held 9 bases outside the gene matches. CDR1 and CDR2 from the germline V gene are LGHNA and YSLEER. This CDR3 has 17 residues. The chain's CDR3 is CASSQPGLAGRTGELFF. CDR3 sequence (DNA): TGCGCCAGCAGCCAACCGGGACTAGCTGGGAGGACCGGGGAGCTGTTTTTT.

The V gene is TRBV7-9, the J gene TRBJ2-1; TRBD1 agrees at 7 bases. The CDR3 has 16 residues. V trimming: 5 bases; J trimming: 2 bases; junction bases outside the gene matches: 9. Germline values: CDR1 SEHNR, CDR2 FQNEAQ (reference sequence). Here the CDR3 DNA reads TGTGCCAGCAGCCAAAAAACAGGGGTGGCCTACAATGAGCAGTTCTTC. Encoded protein: CASSQKTGVAYNEQFF.

The chain is built from TRBV30 and TRBJ2-7; no clear D gene. V lost 2 bases and J 7 bases, leaving 12 bases between the germline ends. The CDR3 covers 12 residues. Germline V gene sequence: CDR1 GTSNPN, CDR2 SVGIG (reference sequence). The CDR3 protein is CAWSPRPLEQYF. CDR3 nucleotide sequence: TGTGCCTGGAGTCCGCGGCCCCTGGAGCAGTACTTC.

The chain links TRBV5-1 to TRBJ1-6; D is ambiguous. Per the germline V gene, CDR1 is SGHRS and CDR2 is YFSETQ. The CDR3 is 15 amino acids. Trimming stripped 0 bases from V and 7 bases from J, with 11 bases between. CDR3 region: CASSLGGRNNSPLHF. The CDR3 DNA reads TGCGCCAGCAGCTTGGGAGGGAGAAACAATTCACCCCTCCACTTT. The whole variable domain, filled in from reference TRBV5-1 and TRBJ1-6, reads KAGVTQTPRYLIKTRGQQVTLSCSPISGHRSVSWYQQTPGQGLQFLFEYFSETQRNKGNFPGRFSGRQFSNSRSEMNVSTLELGDSALYLCASSLGGRNNSPLHFGNGTRLTVT.

J is TRBJ1-2 and V is TRBV30; 7 positions agree with TRBD1. Losses at the gene ends were 4 bases for V and 4 bases for J; bases not matched to a gene: 9. This CDR3 is built from 14 residues. Germline V gene sequence: CDR1 GTSNPN, CDR2 SVGIG (reference sequence). The CDR3 is CAWTYGTVLYGYTF. CDR3 nucleotides: TGTGCCTGGACCTATGGGACAGTCCTCTATGGCTACACCTTC.

The J gene is TRBJ1-1, the V gene TRBV7-2; D not certain. Germline V gene sequence: CDR1 SGHTA, CDR2 FQGNSA. V was pared by 5 bases and J by 0 bases, with 16 bases between. The CDR3 extends over 16 amino acids. CDR3 in DNA: TGTGCCAGCAGCCAAGTTAGTTGGTCGTTGAACACTGAAGCTTTCTTT. Translation: CASSQVSWSLNTEAFF.

The J gene is TRBJ2-4, the V gene TRBV2, with TRBD2 matching 11 bases. V was clipped by 6 bases and J by 5 bases; unmatched bases: 6. The length of the CDR3 is 15 residues. Germline CDR1 SNHLY, CDR2 FYNNEI. CDR3 region: CASRGGTSGENIQYF. CDR3 bases: TGTGCCAGCAGGGGCGGGACTAGCGGAGAAAACATTCAGTACTTC.

The CDR3 coding sequence is TGCGCCAGCAGCTTGCAGAGCCGGGACAAAGGCGAGCAGTACTTC. This translates into CASSLQSRDKGEQYF. The rearrangement links TRBV5-1 to TRBJ2-7, with D possibly TRBD1 on 6 matching bases. This CDR3 contains 15 residues. V lost 1 base and J 6 bases, leaving 17 bases between the germline ends. Germline values: CDR1 SGHRS, CDR2 YFSETQ.

This chain links TRBV9 with TRBJ1-1, with TRBD1 matching 9 bases. This CDR3 contains 16 residues. The V gene's germline CDR1 is SGDLS and CDR2 YYNGEE. Trimming removed 0 bases from V and 0 bases from J; junction bases left unmatched: 3. CDR3 region: CASSVVTGGVNTEAFF. CDR3 DNA sequence: TGTGCCAGCAGCGTAGTAACAGGGGGCGTGAACACTGAAGCTTTCTTT.

The gene calls are TRBV4-1 and TRBJ1-1, with 8 bases that match TRBD1. The length of the CDR3 is 14 residues. Germline V gives CDR1 MGHRA, CDR2 YSYEKL. V lost 4 bases, J lost 6 bases, and 7 bases stayed unmatched. The CDR3 loop is CASSPQQGVPEAFF. CDR3 nucleotide sequence: TGCGCCAGCAGCCCCCAACAGGGGGTACCTGAAGCTTTCTTT.

V gene TRBV7-9 combines with J gene TRBJ2-6; 10 positions match TRBD1. Trimming at V came to 2 bases and at J to 1 base, leaving 5 bases not matched to a gene. The CDR3 is made up of 18 amino acids. Germline V CDR1 and CDR2: SEHNR, FQNEAQ (reference sequence). The CDR3 DNA reads TGTGCCAGCAGCTTAAAGGGACAGGGGATTTCTGGGGCCAACGTCCTGACTTTC. Protein: CASSLKGQGISGANVLTF.

The V call is TRBV7-8, the J call TRBJ2-3; 9 bases are a match to TRBD1. There are 15 residues in the CDR3. Germline trimming cut 1 base from V and 2 bases from J; bases unmatched to any gene: 1. The germline CDR1 and CDR2 sequences are SGHVS and FQNEAQ. The CDR3 sequence is CASSLGTGVTDTQYF. As DNA, the CDR3 is TGTGCCAGCAGCTTAGGGACAGGGGTCACAGATACGCAGTATTTT.

This chain uses TRBV27 with TRBJ1-2; D perhaps matches TRBD1 (5 bases). The CDR3 loop spans 16 amino acids. Trimming removed 3 bases at V and 6 bases at J, with 20 bases between. The germline V gene encodes CDR1 MNHEY and CDR2 SMNVEV (reference sequence). In nucleotides, the CDR3 is TGTGCCAGCAGTTTCCGGTCTCGGGGGTATAGCCATGGCTACACCTTC. As protein: CASSFRSRGYSHGYTF.

The rearrangement joins TRBV27 to TRBJ2-1, with TRBD2 matching over 9 bases. Germline lookup yields CDR1 MNHEY and CDR2 SMNVEV (reference sequence). The junction had 7 bases not matched to a gene; V was cut back by 4 bases and J by 9 bases. The CDR3 spans 14 residues. The chain's CDR3 is CASSSGLAAAEQFF. The CDR3 DNA reads as TGTGCCAGCAGTTCGGGACTAGCTGCTGCTGAGCAGTTCTTC.

The J gene is TRBJ1-2, the V gene TRBV28; 7 bases fit TRBD1. This CDR3 has 14 amino acids. Trimming cost V 4 bases and J 5 bases; bases outside gene matches: 7. Germline V gives CDR1 MDHEN, CDR2 SYDVKM. CDR3 DNA: TGTGCCAGCAGTTCCCCCGGACAGGTGTATGGCTACACCTTC. Amino acids: CASSSPGQVYGYTF.

The chain recombines TRBV5-1 with TRBJ2-2; D ambiguous. V lost 5 bases and J lost 6, with 5 bases in between. CDR3 length equals 11 residues. Germline CDR1 reads SGHRS; CDR2 reads YFSETQ. The CDR3 region has the DNA TGCGCCAGCAGTAATGCCGGGGAGCTGTTTTTT. This translates into CASSNAGELFF.

The rearrangement joins TRBV13 to TRBJ1-3; tentatively, D is TRBD1 (5 bases). The CDR3 extends over 16 amino acids. V lost 4 bases, J lost 0 bases, and 13 bases lay in between. Germline CDR1 reads PRHDT; CDR2 reads FYEKMQ (reference sequence). As DNA, the CDR3 is TGTGCCAGCAGCTCTCCGGGACTGTACTCTGGAAACACCATATATTTT. It yields the protein CASSSPGLYSGNTIYF.

This chain joins TRBV2 and TRBJ1-2, with D unresolved. Germline-derived CDR1 and CDR2 are SNHLY and FYNNEI. This CDR3 is 12 amino acids long. Trimming removed 1 base at V and 6 bases at J, with 6 bases between. The CDR3 DNA is TGTGCCAGCAGTGAAGTTCAGGATGGCTACACCTTC. This translates into CASSEVQDGYTF.

The gene calls are TRBV6-1 and TRBJ2-3; the match to TRBD1 covers 11 bases. Germline CDR1 reads MNHNS; CDR2 reads SASEGT. With 3 bases clipped from V and 4 bases from J, the junction kept 6 bases outside the gene matches. The CDR3 extends over 16 amino acids. The CDR3 DNA follows: TGTGCCAGCAGTGAGATGGTGGGACAGGGGGCAGATACGCAGTATTTT. This encodes CASSEMVGQGADTQYF.